These T cell receptor beta chains were read from a single sample in a study of blood T cell repertoires in COVID-19. Sequencing was performed with immunoSEQ multiplex PCR; in TCRdb, only in-frame clones are kept and a portion is missing. This sample carries about 29,000 clones, over 75% of them seen once, and the ten largest clones take almost 8%. Input material: peripheral blood. These receptors were obtained from a woman in her 70s with active or convalescent COVID-19. Both conserved end residues are trimmed from each CDR3. The order of the fields is CDR3 protein, clone size, CDR3 length, V gene, J gene. Some rows have no size entry. The others give once, few or many, or a class for an expanded clone.

CDR3aa: AWSVLGTKNIQY
abundance: -
len: 12
v_gene: TRBV30
j_gene: TRBJ2-4

CDR3aa: ASSEQGKYGYT
abundance: -
len: 11
v_gene: TRBV6-1
j_gene: TRBJ1-2

CDR3aa: SAFRTTYNEQF
abundance: few
len: 11
v_gene: TRBV29-1
j_gene: TRBJ2-1

CDR3aa: ASSERDRNQPQH
abundance: -
len: 12
v_gene: TRBV27
j_gene: TRBJ1-5

CDR3aa: AWDIENYGYT
abundance: -
len: 10
v_gene: TRBV30
j_gene: TRBJ1-2

CDR3aa: ASSVSPSFQETQY
abundance: medium-sized
len: 13
v_gene: TRBV9
j_gene: TRBJ2-5

CDR3aa: ASSQDRPAGTEAF
abundance: -
len: 13
v_gene: TRBV3-1/TRBV3-2
j_gene: TRBJ1-1

CDR3aa: ASSPGTSGYNEQF
abundance: -
len: 13
v_gene: TRBV28
j_gene: TRBJ2-1

CDR3aa: ASSWGQETRSPLH
abundance: -
len: 13
v_gene: TRBV5-4
j_gene: TRBJ1-6

CDR3aa: AWSVLAPGEVYNEQF
abundance: -
len: 15
v_gene: TRBV30
j_gene: TRBJ2-1

CDR3aa: SASRQGVST
abundance: -
len: 9
v_gene: TRBV29-1
j_gene: TRBJ1-2

CDR3aa: ASRRTGASGEQF
abundance: -
len: 12
v_gene: TRBV19
j_gene: TRBJ2-1

CDR3aa: ASLRDREKGAF
abundance: few
len: 11
v_gene: TRBV18
j_gene: TRBJ1-1

CDR3aa: ASSSHGGATYNEQF
abundance: -
len: 14
v_gene: TRBV19
j_gene: TRBJ2-1

CDR3aa: ASSAGQETGGNQPQH
abundance: -
len: 15
v_gene: TRBV9
j_gene: TRBJ1-5

CDR3aa: ASNPQGRNTEAF
abundance: -
len: 12
v_gene: TRBV6-5
j_gene: TRBJ1-1

CDR3aa: ASSDPGQGFGGYT
abundance: -
len: 13
v_gene: TRBV6-4
j_gene: TRBJ1-2

CDR3aa: ASSQGLAGGPEDTQY
abundance: -
len: 15
v_gene: TRBV3-1/TRBV3-2
j_gene: TRBJ2-3

CDR3aa: SVEALLDTQY
abundance: -
len: 10
v_gene: TRBV29-1
j_gene: TRBJ2-3

CDR3aa: ASSLAGGSYEQY
abundance: -
len: 12
v_gene: TRBV11-2
j_gene: TRBJ2-7

CDR3aa: ASSARRQAGNNYGYT
abundance: -
len: 15
v_gene: TRBV6-2/TRBV6-3
j_gene: TRBJ1-2

CDR3aa: ASSISQSSYEQY
abundance: -
len: 12
v_gene: TRBV7-2
j_gene: TRBJ2-7

CDR3aa: ASSPRLAGTNEQF
abundance: -
len: 13
v_gene: TRBV3-1/TRBV3-2
j_gene: TRBJ2-1

CDR3aa: ASSPQGTGELF
abundance: -
len: 11
v_gene: TRBV7-2
j_gene: TRBJ2-2

CDR3aa: ASGLAGGDTQY
abundance: -
len: 11
v_gene: TRBV19
j_gene: TRBJ2-3

CDR3aa: ASSLGQVGTSD
abundance: -
len: 11
v_gene: TRBV7-9
j_gene: TRBJ2-7

CDR3aa: ASSTGQGASGYT
abundance: -
len: 12
v_gene: TRBV19
j_gene: TRBJ1-2

CDR3aa: ASSATGKGYNEQF
abundance: few
len: 13
v_gene: TRBV7-2
j_gene: TRBJ2-1

CDR3aa: ASSPRAGQGSYEQY
abundance: -
len: 14
v_gene: TRBV7-8
j_gene: TRBJ2-7

CDR3aa: ATSRAVQETQY
abundance: -
len: 11
v_gene: TRBV15
j_gene: TRBJ2-5

CDR3aa: ASSYPHRTAQETQY
abundance: -
len: 14
v_gene: TRBV6-5
j_gene: TRBJ2-5

CDR3aa: ASSSTGGRKGNQPQH
abundance: few
len: 15
v_gene: TRBV7-2
j_gene: TRBJ1-5

CDR3aa: ASTTLEGPGELF
abundance: -
len: 12
v_gene: TRBV5-6
j_gene: TRBJ2-2

CDR3aa: AWSGLAGENTGELF
abundance: -
len: 14
v_gene: TRBV30
j_gene: TRBJ2-2

CDR3aa: ASSLEVFGLDEKLF
abundance: -
len: 14
v_gene: TRBV7-9
j_gene: TRBJ1-4

CDR3aa: ASSIGVSSYEQY
abundance: -
len: 12
v_gene: TRBV5-1
j_gene: TRBJ2-7

CDR3aa: ASSYSQGRKENYGYT
abundance: few
len: 15
v_gene: TRBV6-2/TRBV6-3
j_gene: TRBJ1-2

CDR3aa: ASSLAHRAGNSGNTIY
abundance: -
len: 16
v_gene: TRBV7-6
j_gene: TRBJ1-3

CDR3aa: SARSVGEQF
abundance: -
len: 9
v_gene: TRBV20-1
j_gene: TRBJ2-1

CDR3aa: AWTALRYTEAF
abundance: -
len: 11
v_gene: TRBV30
j_gene: TRBJ1-1

CDR3aa: ASSLTQGETKDTEAF
abundance: few
len: 15
v_gene: TRBV7-3
j_gene: TRBJ1-1

CDR3aa: ASSPTGQHYGYT
abundance: -
len: 12
v_gene: TRBV7-2
j_gene: TRBJ1-2

CDR3aa: ASSKSGLAGGHEQF
abundance: -
len: 14
v_gene: TRBV19
j_gene: TRBJ2-1

CDR3aa: ASSLQGSTDTQY
abundance: -
len: 12
v_gene: TRBV28
j_gene: TRBJ2-3

CDR3aa: ASSQAQSSSYEQY
abundance: medium-sized
len: 13
v_gene: TRBV3-1/TRBV3-2
j_gene: TRBJ2-7

CDR3aa: ASSEGRNNYEQY
abundance: -
len: 12
v_gene: TRBV2
j_gene: TRBJ2-7